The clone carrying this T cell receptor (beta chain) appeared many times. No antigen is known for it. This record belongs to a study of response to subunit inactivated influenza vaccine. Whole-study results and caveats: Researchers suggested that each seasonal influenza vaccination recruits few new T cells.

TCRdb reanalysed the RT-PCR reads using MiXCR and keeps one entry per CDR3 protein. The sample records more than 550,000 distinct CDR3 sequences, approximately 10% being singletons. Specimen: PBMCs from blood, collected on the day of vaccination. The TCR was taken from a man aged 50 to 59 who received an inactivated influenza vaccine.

The CDR3 DNA follows: TGCAGTGCTAGTGCGGGTCAAGAGACCCAGTACTTC. This gives the protein CSASAGQETQYF. The V call is TRBV20-1, the J call TRBJ2-5, with D tentatively TRBD2 (5 bases). V was clipped by 3 bases and J by 2 bases, with 7 bases between them. Germline CDR1 reads DFQATT; CDR2 reads SNEGSKA (reference sequence). CDR3 length: 12 residues.